This TCR beta chain emerged from a study of shared clonotypes between healthy human individuals. Deep was the level at which the assay was run. Clones were read by immunoSEQ multiplex PCR, and TCRdb kept only the in-frame ones, dropping some. The data contain 1,400,000 or so clones, less than 99% of them singletons. Overall study findings and caveats: With few donors, the genetic and exposure-history diversity represented was limited.

Germline CDR1 SQVTM, CDR2 ANQGSEA. This CDR3 region has 13 residues. V lost 3 bases to trimming and J lost 4 bases, with 12 bases between them. To note about this clone: The antigen is not known.

The TCR sequence derives from a man younger than 45 in good health. Material for sequencing was naive CD4+ T cells sorted from blood. The subset denotes: CD45RA+ positively selected. The V gene is TRBV29-1, the J gene TRBJ1-2; D is unresolved. CDR3 sequence reads: CSVDPKGSYGYTF. The CDR3 bases are TGCAGCGTTGACCCTAAGGGATCCTATGGCTACACCTTC.